The T cell receptor (beta chain) under discussion was sequenced for a study of blood T cell repertoires in COVID-19. Study as a whole: The cDNA or gDNA used as material had been derived from T cells, B-cell-depleted T cells, or PBMCs.

Trimming shortened V by 3 bases and J by 3 bases, and 16 bases separated the two germline ends. This CDR3 region has 16 residues. Germline assignment: CDR1 SGHVS and CDR2 FQNEAQ. One Seattle source followed patients from active infection through their disease course. Study processing details: It was from reference gene primer amplification that nucleated cell counts were estimated. Only in-frame clones appear in the TCRdb table, and some are missing; sequencing was by immunoSEQ multiplex PCR. V, J and clone size derive from that table, while D and trimming were established from the DNA sequence. The data show 250,000 or so clones, nearly 90% seen once.

This clonotype originated in a woman aged 55-70 years with COVID-19, enrolled during active disease. The rearrangement joins TRBV7-8 to TRBJ2-3; perhaps TRBD2 as D (5 bases). Sequenced: peripheral blood. CDR3 nucleotides: TGTGCCAGCAGCTTTCTGGACTCCATTGGGACAGATACGCAGTATTTT. It yields the protein CASSFLDSIGTDTQYF.